This is a list of T cell receptor beta chains from one sample in a study of T cell responses to AZD1222 COVID-19 vaccine. The repertoire was sequenced with immunoSEQ multiplex PCR; TCRdb's copy has only in-frame clones and lacks some. The profile shows about 140,000 clones, roughly 90% of them singletons. The specimen was peripheral blood, collected on day 0 of AZD1222 vaccination. The source is an adult in good health. Each CDR3 is given with its conserved first and last residue. A D gene is named only where the DNA matches it firmly. Size is stated for part of the rows, as once, few or many counts, or as a class when the clone is expanded.

clone_size j_call v_call d_call cdr3_aa cdr3_nt
. TRBJ1-4 TRBV7-8 . CASSRGPGGNEKLFF TGTGCCAGCAGCCGAGGACCCGGGGGTAATGAAAAACTGTTTTTT
. TRBJ2-7 TRBV27 . CASSRSPSYEQYF TGTGCCAGCAGTCGCAGTCCCTCCTACGAGCAGTACTTC
once TRBJ1-5 TRBV19 . CASSQDSNQPQHF TGTGCCAGTAGTCAGGATAGCAATCAGCCCCAGCATTTT
. TRBJ1-6 TRBV5-1 . CASSLNLNSPLHF TGCGCCAGCAGCTTGAACCTTAATTCACCCCTCCACTTT
once TRBJ2-7 TRBV24-1 TRBD1 CATSETGYEQYF TGTGCCACCAGTGAGACAGGGTACGAGCAGTACTTC
. TRBJ2-3 TRBV9 TRBD2 CASSVGLAATDTQYF TGTGCCAGCAGCGTAGGACTAGCGGCCACAGATACGCAGTATTTT
. TRBJ1-2 TRBV5-1 . CASSLGETGYGYTF TGCGCCAGCAGCTTGGGTGAGACAGGCTATGGCTACACCTTC
. TRBJ1-2 TRBV9 TRBD1 CASSPHPGTGTGYTF TGTGCCAGCAGCCCCCATCCCGGGACAGGGACCGGCTACACCTTC
. TRBJ2-7 TRBV29-1 . CSVGALDEQYF TGCAGCGTTGGGGCACTAGACGAGCAGTACTTC
. TRBJ2-3 TRBV9 . CASSLMGQSTDTQYF TGTGCCAGCAGCCTTATGGGCCAGAGCACAGATACGCAGTATTTT
. TRBJ2-2 TRBV5-1 . CASSKGEGIYTGELFF TGCGCCAGCAGCAAAGGGGAAGGGATCTACACCGGGGAGCTGTTTTTT
. TRBJ2-1 TRBV9 TRBD2 CASSTNPGTSGSNEQFF TGTGCCAGCAGCACAAACCCCGGGACTAGCGGGAGCAATGAGCAGTTCTTC
once TRBJ2-3 TRBV7-9 . CASSPAGTVQDTQYF TGTGCCAGCAGCCCGGCTGGGACGGTGCAAGATACGCAGTATTTT
. TRBJ1-1 TRBV11-3 . CASSPDPRTEAFF TGTGCCAGCAGCCCTGACCCCCGGACTGAAGCTTTCTTT
. TRBJ2-3 TRBV5-4 . CAVQDEAFGSTDTQYF TGTGCCGTCCAGGATGAGGCGTTTGGGAGCACAGATACGCAGTATTTT
. TRBJ2-2 TRBV11-2 TRBD2 CASSLVGGRNTGELFF TGTGCCAGCAGCTTAGTGGGAGGGAGAAACACCGGGGAGCTGTTTTTT
. TRBJ2-7 TRBV6-5 . CASSYSRTPYYEQYF TGTGCCAGCAGTTACTCGAGGACACCCTACTACGAGCAGTACTTC
. TRBJ2-1 TRBV5-4 TRBD2 CASRSAGGPNEQFF TGTGCCAGCAGGTCGGCGGGAGGGCCTAATGAGCAGTTCTTC
. TRBJ2-7 TRBV30 . CAWSRAGQPYEQYF TGTGCCTGGAGCCGGGCAGGGCAACCCTACGAGCAGTACTTC
. TRBJ1-6 TRBV19 . CASSRKRQGSSYNSPLHF TGTGCCAGTAGTCGTAAACGGCAGGGGAGCTCCTATAATTCACCCCTCCACTTT
. TRBJ2-1 TRBV21-1 . CASSKVLRGQFF TGTGCCAGCAGCAAAGTTTTGCGGGGGCAGTTCTTC
. TRBJ2-7 TRBV28 . CASIPDRSYEQYF TGTGCCAGCATCCCGGACAGATCCTACGAGCAGTACTTC
. TRBJ1-2 TRBV27 . CASSLNLGSGYTF TGTGCCAGCAGTTTAAATCTGGGTTCTGGCTACACCTTC
. TRBJ1-1 TRBV5-6 TRBD1 CASSPTGGQGGTEAFF TGTGCCAGCAGCCCCACGGGGGGACAGGGCGGAACTGAAGCTTTCTTT
. TRBJ2-7 TRBV5-1 . CASSLEGRGYEQYF TGCGCCAGCAGCTTGGAGGGCAGGGGCTACGAGCAGTACTTC
. TRBJ1-5 TRBV19 TRBD1 CASSIGQGRHQPQHF TGTGCCAGTAGTATCGGACAGGGGAGGCATCAGCCCCAGCATTTT
. TRBJ2-7 TRBV29-1 . CSVETGYEQYF TGCAGCGTTGAAACAGGGTACGAGCAGTACTTC
. TRBJ2-3 TRBV5-6 . CASSLSTDTQYF TGTGCCAGCAGCTTGTCGACAGATACGCAGTATTTT
. TRBJ2-2 TRBV6-2/TRBV6-3 TRBD2 CASSETSGSTGELFF TGTGCCAGCAGTGAGACTAGCGGGAGTACCGGGGAGCTGTTTTTT
. TRBJ2-7 TRBV27 . CASSFRRASLSYEQYF TGTGCCAGCAGTTTCAGGAGGGCATCCCTCTCCTACGAGCAGTACTTC
. TRBJ2-3 TRBV6-5 . CASSYGHTRTDTQYF TGTGCCAGCAGTTACGGACACACAAGGACAGATACGCAGTATTTT
. TRBJ2-1 TRBV30 . CAWSLPGEQFF TGTGCCTGGAGTCTCCCGGGCGAGCAGTTCTTC
. TRBJ2-7 TRBV28 . CASSSPPRGSYEQYF TGTGCCAGCAGTTCCCCCCCAAGGGGATCCTACGAGCAGTACTTC